Listed below are T cell receptor beta chains from one sample, sequenced in a study of long-term antiretroviral therapy in people with HIV. Data came from immunoSEQ multiplex PCR; TCRdb stores just in-frame clones and leaves some out. Among roughly 17,000 clones, around four fifths were seen once, and the ten largest hold roughly 13%. The sample was unsorted PBMCs, taken 0.3 years after starting antiretroviral therapy. The receptor set was obtained from a woman in her 50s with HIV. CDR3s include the opening cysteine and the closing phenylalanine or tryptophan. Fields, in order: CDR3 protein, CDR3 DNA, CDR3 length, J gene, D gene, clone size, V gene. The D gene is left open where the match is weak. Size tells how often a clone was seen (once, few, many) or the class of an expanded clone, and some rows leave it out.

cdr3_aa: CASWRGASTDTQYF
cdr3_nt: TGTGCCAGCTGGCGGGGGGCTAGCACAGATACGCAGTATTTT
cdr3_length: 14
j_call: TRBJ2-3
d_call: TRBD2
clone_size: NA
v_call: TRBV6-1

cdr3_aa: CASSGPGLAHEQFF
cdr3_nt: TGTGCCAGCAGCGGTCCGGGACTAGCCCATGAGCAGTTCTTC
cdr3_length: 14
j_call: TRBJ2-1
d_call: TRBD2
clone_size: few
v_call: TRBV9

cdr3_aa: CAWEPGPEAFF
cdr3_nt: TGTGCCTGGGAGCCGGGACCTGAAGCTTTCTTT
cdr3_length: 11
j_call: TRBJ1-1
d_call: NA
clone_size: NA
v_call: TRBV30

cdr3_aa: CASSLTGGTQYF
cdr3_nt: TGTGCCAGCAGCCTGACAGGGGGTACGCAGTATTTT
cdr3_length: 12
j_call: TRBJ2-3
d_call: TRBD1
clone_size: NA
v_call: TRBV11-2

cdr3_aa: CASSSPSGGLYNEQFF
cdr3_nt: TGTGCCAGCAGTTCCCCGAGCGGGGGCCTCTACAATGAGCAGTTCTTC
cdr3_length: 16
j_call: TRBJ2-1
d_call: TRBD2
clone_size: NA
v_call: TRBV27

cdr3_aa: CARDLRNTEAFF
cdr3_nt: TGTGCCAGGGACCTAAGGAACACTGAAGCTTTCTTT
cdr3_length: 12
j_call: TRBJ1-1
d_call: NA
clone_size: once
v_call: TRBV2

cdr3_aa: CASGPGGYEQYF
cdr3_nt: TGTGCTAGTGGTCCAGGGGGGTACGAGCAGTACTTC
cdr3_length: 12
j_call: TRBJ2-7
d_call: NA
clone_size: medium-sized
v_call: TRBV12-5

cdr3_aa: CASSAYGQGPEEKLFF
cdr3_nt: TGCGCCAGCAGCGCCTACGGACAGGGGCCAGAGGAAAAACTGTTTTTT
cdr3_length: 16
j_call: TRBJ1-4
d_call: TRBD1
clone_size: NA
v_call: TRBV5-1

cdr3_aa: CASSLGDLPNTEAFF
cdr3_nt: TGCGCCAGCAGCTTGGGGGATTTGCCGAACACTGAAGCTTTCTTT
cdr3_length: 15
j_call: TRBJ1-1
d_call: NA
clone_size: NA
v_call: TRBV5-1

cdr3_aa: CASRGGVSYNSPLHF
cdr3_nt: TGTGCCAGCAGAGGGGGTGTCTCCTATAATTCACCCCTCCACTTT
cdr3_length: 15
j_call: TRBJ1-6
d_call: NA
clone_size: NA
v_call: TRBV6-5

cdr3_aa: CASSSGLVGTGELFF
cdr3_nt: TGTGCCAGCAGCTCCGGACTAGTCGGCACCGGGGAGCTGTTTTTT
cdr3_length: 15
j_call: TRBJ2-2
d_call: TRBD2
clone_size: NA
v_call: TRBV7-2

cdr3_aa: CASSLDSYNEQFF
cdr3_nt: TGTGCCAGCAGCTTGGACTCTTACAATGAGCAGTTCTTC
cdr3_length: 13
j_call: TRBJ2-1
d_call: NA
clone_size: few
v_call: TRBV5-5

cdr3_aa: CASSGPEGTREDTQYF
cdr3_nt: TGTGCCAGCAGCGGACCTGAGGGGACTAGAGAGGATACGCAGTATTTT
cdr3_length: 16
j_call: TRBJ2-3
d_call: TRBD2
clone_size: once
v_call: TRBV5-6

cdr3_aa: CASSYEGWTGELFF
cdr3_nt: TGTGCCAGCAGTTACGAGGGATGGACCGGGGAGCTGTTTTTT
cdr3_length: 14
j_call: TRBJ2-2
d_call: NA
clone_size: NA
v_call: TRBV6-6

cdr3_aa: CASRQYNSPLHF
cdr3_nt: TGTGCCAGTAGACAGTATAATTCACCCCTCCACTTT
cdr3_length: 12
j_call: TRBJ1-6
d_call: NA
clone_size: few
v_call: TRBV19

cdr3_aa: CAWSVQGTGELFF
cdr3_nt: TGTGCCTGGAGTGTACAAGGGACCGGGGAGCTGTTTTTT
cdr3_length: 13
j_call: TRBJ2-2
d_call: NA
clone_size: NA
v_call: TRBV30

cdr3_aa: CASSGVGKETQYF
cdr3_nt: TGTGCCAGCAGTGGGGTAGGGAAAGAGACCCAGTACTTC
cdr3_length: 13
j_call: TRBJ2-5
d_call: NA
clone_size: NA
v_call: TRBV2

cdr3_aa: CASSFEGWWNEQFF
cdr3_nt: TGCGCCAGCAGCTTTGAGGGGTGGTGGAATGAGCAGTTCTTC
cdr3_length: 14
j_call: TRBJ2-1
d_call: NA
clone_size: NA
v_call: TRBV5-1

cdr3_aa: CASSPGGSYEQYF
cdr3_nt: TGTGCCAGCAGCCCAGGGGGTTCCTACGAGCAGTACTTC
cdr3_length: 13
j_call: TRBJ2-7
d_call: TRBD1
clone_size: NA
v_call: TRBV7-9

cdr3_aa: CASSHSGTSGGAETQYF
cdr3_nt: TGTGCCAGCAGCCATTCCGGGACTAGCGGGGGGGCGGAGACCCAGTACTTC
cdr3_length: 17
j_call: TRBJ2-5
d_call: TRBD2
clone_size: NA
v_call: TRBV7-2

cdr3_aa: CASSFPGTSGGSYYNEQFF
cdr3_nt: TGTGCCAGCAGCTTTCCCGGGACTAGCGGGGGTTCTTACTACAATGAGCAGTTCTTC
cdr3_length: 19
j_call: TRBJ2-1
d_call: TRBD2
clone_size: NA
v_call: TRBV7-9

cdr3_aa: CASSLGGQGHYEQYF
cdr3_nt: TGCGCCAGCAGCTTGGGGGGACAGGGACATTACGAGCAGTACTTC
cdr3_length: 15
j_call: TRBJ2-7
d_call: TRBD1
clone_size: NA
v_call: TRBV5-1